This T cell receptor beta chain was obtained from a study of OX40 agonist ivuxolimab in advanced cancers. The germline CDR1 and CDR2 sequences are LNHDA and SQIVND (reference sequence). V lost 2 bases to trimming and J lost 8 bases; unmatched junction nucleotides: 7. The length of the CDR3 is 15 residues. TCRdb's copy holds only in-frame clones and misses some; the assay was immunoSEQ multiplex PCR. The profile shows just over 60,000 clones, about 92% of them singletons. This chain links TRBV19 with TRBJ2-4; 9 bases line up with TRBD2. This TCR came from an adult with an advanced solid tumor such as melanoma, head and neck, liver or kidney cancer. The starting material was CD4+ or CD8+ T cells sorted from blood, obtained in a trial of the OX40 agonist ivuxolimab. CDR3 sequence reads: CASSIMAGGPHIQYF. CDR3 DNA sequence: TGTGCCAGTAGTATAATGGCGGGGGGGCCACACATTCAGTACTTC.